These 13 T cell receptor beta chains came from one sample sequenced in a study of blood T cell repertoires in COVID-19. Method: immunoSEQ multiplex PCR; TCRdb's copy keeps in-frame clones and lacks some. The table records hundreds of thousands of clones, just over 85% of them present only once. Input material: peripheral blood. All receptors come from a woman in her thirties with active or convalescent COVID-19.

The chain employs TRBV30 and TRBJ1-3; D may be TRBD1 (5 bases). Trimming shortened V by 3 bases and J by 4 bases, and 13 bases separated the two germline ends. Per the germline V gene, CDR1 is GTSNPN and CDR2 is SVGIG (reference sequence). This CDR3 region has 14 residues. The CDR3 region has the DNA TGTGCCTGGAGAATCCAGGGATCCGGAAACACCATATATTTT. Protein: CAWRIQGSGNTIYF.

The chain uses TRBV5-1 and TRBJ1-1, with TRBD1 identical over 7 bases. V lost 4 bases to trimming and J lost 8 bases; unmatched junction nucleotides: 11. The germline gives CDR1 SGHRS, CDR2 YFSETQ. The CDR3 contains 14 residues. The CDR3 DNA reads as TGCGCCAGCAGCACGGAAGCCGGGACAGTAGAAGCTTTCTTT. Its protein is CASSTEAGTVEAFF.

This sequence joins TRBV5-4 and TRBJ1-2; 8 bases fit TRBD1. From germline, CDR1 is SGHNT and CDR2 YYREEE (reference sequence). V was clipped by 3 bases and J by 5 bases; unmatched bases: 6. The CDR3 is 14 amino acids. The CDR3 loop is CASSSDREWYGYTF. The CDR3 coding sequence is TGTGCCAGCAGCTCGGACAGGGAGTGGTATGGCTACACCTTC.

The V and J genes are TRBV4-1 and TRBJ2-3; 16 bases are shared with TRBD2. The germline V gene has CDR1 MGHRA and CDR2 YSYEKL. CDR3 length equals 16 residues. The trim removed 4 bases at V and 6 bases at J, leaving 4 bases unmatched. CDR3 coding DNA: TGCGCCAGCAGCCTGGGACTAGCGGGGGGGGAGGATACGCAGTATTTT. It translates to CASSLGLAGGEDTQYF.

The V call is TRBV29-1, the J call TRBJ1-4; TRBD1 agrees at 9 bases. The length of the CDR3 is 14 residues. Germline CDR1 reads SQVTM; CDR2 reads ANQGSEA. Losses at the gene ends were 4 bases for V and 7 bases for J; bases not matched to a gene: 7. CDR3 sequence reads: CSVAPGTGFEKLFF. The CDR3 DNA sequence: TGCAGCGTTGCCCCCGGGACAGGGTTTGAAAAACTGTTTTTT.

The V gene is TRBV2, the J gene TRBJ2-7; D possibly corresponds to TRBD1 (6 bases). In germline, CDR1 is SNHLY, CDR2 FYNNEI. CDR3 size: 13 residues. The V gene lost 11 bases and the J gene lost 3 bases, with 17 bases spanning the gap. The CDR3 DNA follows: TGTGCCGCCCGCCGGGACACGTTCTACGAGCAGTACTTC. Amino acid sequence: CAARRDTFYEQYF.

This clone appeared once. This chain connects TRBV2 to TRBJ2-3; 9 nucleotides match TRBD2. CDR1 and CDR2 from the germline V gene are SNHLY and FYNNEI. This CDR3 has 19 amino acids. J lost 1 base, V lost 6 bases, and 17 bases had no gene match. CDR3 loop: CASSLEREVLLRRTDTQYF. In DNA form, the CDR3 reads TGTGCCAGCAGCCTGGAGCGGGAGGTCCTTCTTCGCCGCACAGATACGCAGTATTTT.

The chain combines TRBV6-5 with TRBJ1-2; TRBD1 matches 9 bases. The CDR3 spans 15 residues. Looked up from germline, CDR1 is MNHEY and CDR2 is SVGAGI. Losses at the gene ends were 2 bases for V and 5 bases for J; bases not matched to a gene: 6. The CDR3 protein is CASSYLGDRVYGYTF. In DNA form, the CDR3 reads TGTGCCAGCAGTTACCTCGGGGACAGGGTATATGGCTACACCTTC.

This chain joins TRBV25-1 and TRBJ1-4; a possible D gene is TRBD1 (5 bases). Germline V gene sequence: CDR1 MGHDK, CDR2 SYGVNS. This CDR3 is 15 amino acids long. The ends were cut back, 9 bases at V and 0 bases at J, with 14 bases in the middle. The CDR3 nucleotides read TGTGCCAGTAGAGTTACAGGAGCAACTAATGAAAAACTGTTTTTT. It codes for CASRVTGATNEKLFF. Full variable domain (outside the CDR3, taken from reference TRBV25-1 and TRBJ1-4): EADIYQTPRYLVIGTGKKITLECSQTMGHDKMYWYQQDPGMELHLIHYSYGVNSTEKGDLSSESTVSRIRTEHFPLTLESARPSHTSQYLCASRVTGATNEKLFFGSGTQLSVL.

The V call is TRBV6-6, the J call TRBJ2-5; 9 bases are shared with TRBD1. CDR1 is MNHNY and CDR2 is SVGAGI in the germline V gene (reference sequence). V shed 0 bases, J shed 4 bases, and the junction held 3 bases outside the gene matches. This CDR3 is built from 15 residues. CDR3 bases: TGTGCCAGCAGTTACTCGGGACAGGGCGGAGAGACCCAGTACTTC. Translated: CASSYSGQGGETQYF.

This clone was seen once. CDR3 bases: TGTGCCAGCTCACCCCCCATGAAGAGCTCCTACGAGCAGTACTTC. Translation: CASSPPMKSSYEQYF. V is TRBV18 and J is TRBJ2-7; unclear D gene. The V gene's germline CDR1 is KGHSH and CDR2 LQKENI. V lost 3 bases and J 0 bases, leaving 12 bases between the germline ends. The CDR3 length is 15 residues.

This clone is a singleton in its sample. This chain links TRBV27 with TRBJ2-1; D perhaps matches TRBD2 (6 bases). The V gene lost 3 bases and the J gene lost 2 bases, with 11 bases spanning the gap. Germline CDR1 reads MNHEY; CDR2 reads SMNVEV (reference sequence). The CDR3 runs to 15 residues. CDR3: CASSLEGVAYNEQFF. The CDR3 DNA sequence: TGTGCCAGCAGTTTGGAGGGAGTAGCCTACAATGAGCAGTTCTTC.

The rearrangement uses TRBV12-1 and TRBJ2-5; TRBD1 is taken as the D call from the table, unchecked against the DNA. TRBV12-1 is noted as a pseudogene. The CDR3 contains 14 residues. DNA of the CDR3: TGTGCCAGCAGCTCCCAGGACAGCGTTGCTGCCCAGTACTTC. Residues: CASSSQDSVAAQYF.